This passage covers 4 T cell receptor beta chains from one sample sequenced in a study of T cell responses to AZD1222 COVID-19 vaccine. Clones were read by immunoSEQ multiplex PCR, and TCRdb kept only the in-frame ones, dropping some. This sample has 60,000 or so clones, with roughly 88% found just once. The material was peripheral blood, obtained on day 0 of AZD1222 vaccination. Receptor source: an adult in good health.

The chain has TRBV7-2 and TRBJ1-1, with 7 bases lining up with TRBD1. CDR3 length: 17 residues. The trim removed 3 bases at V and 1 base at J, leaving 11 bases unmatched. Germline V CDR1 and CDR2: SGHTA, FQGNSA. The CDR3 here is CASSFPMRGRRNTEAFF. The CDR3 region has the DNA TGTGCCAGCAGCTTCCCAATGAGGGGGCGTCGGAACACTGAAGCTTTCTTT.

This rearrangement joins TRBV11-3 to TRBJ1-2; D not resolved. Germline CDR1 SGHNT, CDR2 YENEEA. V lost 5 bases to trimming and J lost 2 bases, with 9 bases between them. The length of the CDR3 is 13 residues. This CDR3 is CASSPDKNYGYTF. The CDR3 region has the DNA TGTGCCAGCAGCCCAGATAAAAACTATGGCTACACCTTC.

The CDR3 loop reads CAISGTVNTEAFF. The CDR3 DNA reads as TGTGCCATCAGTGGGACGGTGAACACTGAAGCTTTCTTT. This chain links TRBV10-3 with TRBJ1-1; D is uncertain. In germline, CDR1 is ENHRY, CDR2 SYGVKD. This CDR3 has 13 residues. V was clipped by 4 bases and J by 0 bases, with 6 bases between them.

The CDR3 DNA sequence: TGTGCCAGCAGCGGTACGGACGGGAGCACAGATACGCAGTATTTT. This translates into CASSGTDGSTDTQYF. The chain combines TRBV7-3 with TRBJ2-3; no clear D. This CDR3 is 15 amino acids long. Trimming took off 5 bases at V and 0 bases at J, with 12 bases between the two ends. The germline gives CDR1 SGHTA, CDR2 FQGTGA.